This T cell receptor beta chain was found in a study of blood T cell repertoires in COVID-19. The CDR3 spans 15 residues. The V segment lost 0 bases and the J segment 7 bases; nucleotides outside the gene matches: 7. In germline, CDR1 is SGHDN, CDR2 FVKESK. TCRdb's table, derived via immunoSEQ multiplex PCR, lists solely in-frame clones and lacks some. The sample lists about 160,000 clones; roughly 87% were seen once. The receptor was derived from a woman aged 55-69 years who had recovered from COVID-19. The chain is built from TRBV14 and TRBJ1-1, with 8 bases that match TRBD1. Sequencing used peripheral blood. The CDR3 DNA follows: TGTGCCAGCAGCCAAGATTTTGGGACAGGAGTTGAAGCTTTCTTT. Translation gives CASSQDFGTGVEAFF. Filled out from reference TRBV14 and TRBJ1-1, the complete variable domain reads EAGVTQFPSHSVIEKGQTVTLRCDPISGHDNLYWYRRVMGKEIKFLLHFVKESKQDESGMPNNRFLAERTGGTYSTLKVQPAELEDSGVYFCASSQDFGTGVEAFFGQGTRLTVV.